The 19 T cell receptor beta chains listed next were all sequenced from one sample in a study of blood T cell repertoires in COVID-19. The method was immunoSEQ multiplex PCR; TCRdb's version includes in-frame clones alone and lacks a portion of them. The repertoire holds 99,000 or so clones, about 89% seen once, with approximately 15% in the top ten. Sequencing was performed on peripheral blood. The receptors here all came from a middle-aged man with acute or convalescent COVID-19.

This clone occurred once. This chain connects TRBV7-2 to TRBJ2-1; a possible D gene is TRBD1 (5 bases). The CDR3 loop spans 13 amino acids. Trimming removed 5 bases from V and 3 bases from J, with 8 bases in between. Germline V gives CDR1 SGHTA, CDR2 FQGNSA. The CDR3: CASSADSYNEQFF. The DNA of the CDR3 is TGTGCCAGCAGCGCCGACAGCTACAATGAGCAGTTCTTC.

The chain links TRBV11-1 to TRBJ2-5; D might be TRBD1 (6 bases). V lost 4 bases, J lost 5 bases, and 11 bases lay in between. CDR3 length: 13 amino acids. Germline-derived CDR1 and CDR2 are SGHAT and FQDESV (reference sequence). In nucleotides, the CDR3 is TGTGCCAGCAGCTCACAGGGAAAGGAGACCCAGTACTTC. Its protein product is CASSSQGKETQYF. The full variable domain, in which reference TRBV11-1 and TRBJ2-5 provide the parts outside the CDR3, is EAEVAQSPRYKITEKSQAVAFWCDPISGHATLYWYRQILGQGPELLVQFQDESVVDDSQLPKDRFSAERLKGVDSTLKIQPAELGDSAMYLCASSSQGKETQYFGPGTRLLVL.

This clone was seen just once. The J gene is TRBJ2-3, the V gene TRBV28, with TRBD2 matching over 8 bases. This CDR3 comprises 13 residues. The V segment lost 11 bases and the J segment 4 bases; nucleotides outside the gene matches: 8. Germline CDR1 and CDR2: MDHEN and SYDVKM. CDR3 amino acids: CACQRESPDTQYF. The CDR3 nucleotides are TGTGCCTGTCAGCGGGAGAGCCCAGATACGCAGTATTTT.

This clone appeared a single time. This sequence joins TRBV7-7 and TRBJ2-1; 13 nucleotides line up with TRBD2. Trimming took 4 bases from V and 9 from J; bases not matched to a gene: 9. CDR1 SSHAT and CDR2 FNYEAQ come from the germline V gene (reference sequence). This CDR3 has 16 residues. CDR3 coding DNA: TGTGCCAGCAGCTCCAGACTAGCGGGAGGAATGAGTGAGCAGTTCTTC. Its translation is CASSSRLAGGMSEQFF.

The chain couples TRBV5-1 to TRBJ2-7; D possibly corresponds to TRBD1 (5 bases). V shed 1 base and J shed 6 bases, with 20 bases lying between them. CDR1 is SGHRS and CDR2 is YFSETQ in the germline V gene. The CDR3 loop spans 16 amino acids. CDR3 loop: CASSLLWSGRVTEQYF. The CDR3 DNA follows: TGCGCCAGCAGCTTGCTGTGGTCAGGCAGGGTCACCGAGCAGTACTTC.

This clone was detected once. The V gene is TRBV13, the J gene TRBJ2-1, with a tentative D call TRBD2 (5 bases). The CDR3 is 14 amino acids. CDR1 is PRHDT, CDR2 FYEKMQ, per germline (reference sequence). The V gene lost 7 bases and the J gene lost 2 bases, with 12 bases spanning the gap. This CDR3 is CASIRRVTYNEQFF. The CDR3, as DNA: TGTGCCAGCATCCGGCGGGTAACCTACAATGAGCAGTTCTTC.

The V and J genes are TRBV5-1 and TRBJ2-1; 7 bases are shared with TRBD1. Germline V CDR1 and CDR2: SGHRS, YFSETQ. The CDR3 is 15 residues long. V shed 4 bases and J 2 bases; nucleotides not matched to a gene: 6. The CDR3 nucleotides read TGCGCCAGCAGCCCGGGGACAGATACCTACAATGAGCAGTTCTTC. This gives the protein CASSPGTDTYNEQFF.

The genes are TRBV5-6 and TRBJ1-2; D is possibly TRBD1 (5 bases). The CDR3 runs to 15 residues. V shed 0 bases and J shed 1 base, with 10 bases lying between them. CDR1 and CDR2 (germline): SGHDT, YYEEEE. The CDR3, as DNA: TGTGCCAGCAGCTTGGTGGGCAGGGTTAACTATGGCTACACCTTC. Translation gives CASSLVGRVNYGYTF.

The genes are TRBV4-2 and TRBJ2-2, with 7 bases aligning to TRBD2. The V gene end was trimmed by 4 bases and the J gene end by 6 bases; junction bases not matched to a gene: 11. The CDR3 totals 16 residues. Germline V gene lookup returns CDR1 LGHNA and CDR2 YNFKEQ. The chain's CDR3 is CASSPPAGVGAGELFF. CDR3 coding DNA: TGTGCCAGCAGCCCACCGGCGGGAGTCGGGGCCGGGGAGCTGTTTTTT.

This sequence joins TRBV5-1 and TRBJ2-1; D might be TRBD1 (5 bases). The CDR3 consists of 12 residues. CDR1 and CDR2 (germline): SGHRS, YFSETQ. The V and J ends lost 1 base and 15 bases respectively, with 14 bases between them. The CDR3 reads CASSLQGDRLFF. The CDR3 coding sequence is TGCGCCAGCAGCTTGCAAGGGGATAGGCTGTTCTTC. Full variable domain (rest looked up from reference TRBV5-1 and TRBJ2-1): KAGVTQTPRYLIKTRGQQVTLSCSPISGHRSVSWYQQTPGQGLQFLFEYFSETQRNKGNFPGRFSGRQFSNSRSEMNVSTLELGDSALYLCASSLQGDRLFFGPGTRLTVL.

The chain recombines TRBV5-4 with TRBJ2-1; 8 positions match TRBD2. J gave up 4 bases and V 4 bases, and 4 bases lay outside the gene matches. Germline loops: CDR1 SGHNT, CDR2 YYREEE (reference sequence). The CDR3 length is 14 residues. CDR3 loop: CASSRGGLYNEQFF. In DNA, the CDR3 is TGTGCCAGCAGCCGGGGGGGCCTATACAATGAGCAGTTCTTC.

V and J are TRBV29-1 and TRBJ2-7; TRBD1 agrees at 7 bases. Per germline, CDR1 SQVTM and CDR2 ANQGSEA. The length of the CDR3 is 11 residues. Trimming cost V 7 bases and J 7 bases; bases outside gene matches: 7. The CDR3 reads CSAEDRLEQYF. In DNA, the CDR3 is TGCAGCGCCGAGGACAGGCTAGAGCAGTACTTC.

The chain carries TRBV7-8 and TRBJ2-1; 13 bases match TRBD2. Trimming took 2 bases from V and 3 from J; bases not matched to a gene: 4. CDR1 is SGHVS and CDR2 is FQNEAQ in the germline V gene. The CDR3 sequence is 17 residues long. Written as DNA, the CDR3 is TGTGCCAGCAGCTTACGGCGGACTAGCGGGAGCTACAATGAGCAGTTCTTC. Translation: CASSLRRTSGSYNEQFF.

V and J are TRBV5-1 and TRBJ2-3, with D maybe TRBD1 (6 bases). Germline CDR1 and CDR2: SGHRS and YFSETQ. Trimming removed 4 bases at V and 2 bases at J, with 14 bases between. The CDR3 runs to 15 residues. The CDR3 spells CASSQDSRDTDTQYF. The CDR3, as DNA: TGCGCCAGCAGCCAGGACAGCAGAGACACAGATACGCAGTATTTT.

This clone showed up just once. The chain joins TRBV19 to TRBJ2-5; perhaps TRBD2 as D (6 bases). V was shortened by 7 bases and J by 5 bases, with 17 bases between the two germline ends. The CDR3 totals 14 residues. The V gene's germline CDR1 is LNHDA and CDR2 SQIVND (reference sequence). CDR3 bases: TGTGCCAGTAACGGGGGTTCCAGCGGCGAGACCCAGTACTTC. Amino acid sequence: CASNGGSSGETQYF.

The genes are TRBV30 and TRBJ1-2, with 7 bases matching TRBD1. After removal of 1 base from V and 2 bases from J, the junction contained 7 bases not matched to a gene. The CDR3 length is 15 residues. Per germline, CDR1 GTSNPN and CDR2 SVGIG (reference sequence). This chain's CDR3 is CAWSDRQGPNYGYTF. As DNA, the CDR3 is TGTGCCTGGAGTGATCGACAGGGTCCAAACTATGGCTACACCTTC.

In DNA, the CDR3 is TGCGCCAGCAAGACTAGCGGGAGTGGTAATTTTGGCGAGCAGTACTTC. Translating it yields CASKTSGSGNFGEQYF. The chain joins TRBV5-1 to TRBJ2-7; TRBD2 matches 12 bases. Per germline, CDR1 SGHRS and CDR2 YFSETQ. V was clipped by 6 bases and J by 6 bases; unmatched bases: 13. The CDR3 totals 16 residues.

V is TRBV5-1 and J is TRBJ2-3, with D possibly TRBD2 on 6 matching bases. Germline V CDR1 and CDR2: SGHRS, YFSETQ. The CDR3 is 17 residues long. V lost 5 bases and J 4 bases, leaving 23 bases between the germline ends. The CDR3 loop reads CASSPQLSRSSADTQYF. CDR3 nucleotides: TGCGCCAGCAGTCCCCAACTTAGCCGGTCTAGCGCAGATACGCAGTATTTT. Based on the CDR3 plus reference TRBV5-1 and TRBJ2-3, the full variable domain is KAGVTQTPRYLIKTRGQQVTLSCSPISGHRSVSWYQQTPGQGLQFLFEYFSETQRNKGNFPGRFSGRQFSNSRSEMNVSTLELGDSALYLCASSPQLSRSSADTQYFGPGTRLTVL.

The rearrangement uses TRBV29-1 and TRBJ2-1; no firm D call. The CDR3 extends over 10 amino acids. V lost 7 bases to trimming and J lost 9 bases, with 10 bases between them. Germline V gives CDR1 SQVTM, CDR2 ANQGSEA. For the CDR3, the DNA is TGCAGCGCCCACCAGCGTGAGCAGTTCTTC. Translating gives CSAHQREQFF.